This T cell receptor (beta chain) stems from a study of cytomegalovirus exposure and HLA in healthy donors. This clone came up once. Its antigen is as yet unknown. This PCR relied on a set of 60 Vbeta primers and 13 Jbeta primers. Repertoires were generated with immunoSEQ multiplex PCR, while TCRdb's copy carries only in-frame clones and drops some. The sample includes 150,000 to 200,000 clones, 70% to 80% of them seen just once. Study results and caveats: Available immune exposure information was restricted to CMV serostatus only.

The receptor was isolated from a young man in good health and CMV-seronegative. Source material: PBMCs.

CDR3 amino acids: CAGGHLSGNTIYF. DNA for the CDR3: TGTGCCGGGGGACACCTCTCTGGAAACACCATATATTTT. The rearrangement joins TRBV30 to TRBJ1-3, with a tentative D call TRBD1 (6 bases). The V gene lost 8 bases and the J gene lost 0 bases, with 11 bases spanning the gap. CDR1 is GTSNPN and CDR2 is SVGIG in the germline V gene (reference sequence). The CDR3 loop spans 13 amino acids.